These T cell receptor beta chains were read from a single sample in a study of blood T cell repertoires in COVID-19. This table comes from immunoSEQ multiplex PCR, and its TCRdb copy is limited to in-frame clones, with some not included. The top ten clones hold about 4% of a sample with approximately 100,000 clones, 85% to 90% of them seen once. What was sequenced was peripheral blood. The receptors come from a human donor with COVID-19, enrolled during active disease. The donor label of this sample is uncertain. Each CDR3 is given with its conserved first and last residue. A D gene is named only where the DNA matches it firmly. Clone size is stated in some rows and not others, as once, few, many or a class when expanded.

v_call	d_call	clone_size	j_call	cdr3_aa	cdr3_nt
TRBV29-1	TRBD1	-	TRBJ1-1	CSVMGQGHTEAFF	TGCAGCGTTATGGGACAGGGACACACTGAAGCTTTCTTT
TRBV29-1	-	-	TRBJ1-6	CSVAVGRGSPLHF	TGCAGCGTTGCGGTCGGTCGGGGTTCACCCCTCCACTTT
TRBV20-1	TRBD1	-	TRBJ2-6	CSASQGAGANVLTF	TGCAGTGCTAGTCAGGGGGCTGGGGCCAACGTCCTGACTTTC
TRBV19	-	-	TRBJ1-2	CASSSRELGSYGYTF	TGTGCCAGTAGTTCCCGGGAATTGGGGAGCTATGGCTACACCTTC
TRBV3-1/TRBV3-2	-	-	TRBJ1-4	CASSQGREGEKLFF	TGTGCCAGCAGCCAAGGGCGGGAAGGGGAAAAACTGTTTTTT
TRBV24-1	-	-	TRBJ2-5	CATSDAPGPGGGTQYF	TGTGCCACCAGTGATGCACCGGGACCAGGGGGAGGGACCCAGTACTTC
TRBV28	-	-	TRBJ1-5	CASSLFTQQPQHF	TGTGCCAGCAGTTTATTTACGCAGCAGCCCCAGCATTTT
TRBV16	TRBD1	-	TRBJ1-1	CASSQLSSGGTEAFF	TGTGCCAGCAGCCAACTCAGTTCAGGGGGCACTGAAGCTTTCTTT
TRBV3-1/TRBV3-2	-	-	TRBJ1-5	CASSQESQPQHF	TGTGCCAGCAGCCAAGAGAGTCAGCCCCAGCATTTT
TRBV6-2/TRBV6-3	-	once	TRBJ1-5	CASSFPQDNQPQHF	TGTGCCAGCAGTTTTCCACAAGACAATCAGCCCCAGCATTTT
TRBV7-6	-	-	TRBJ2-7	CASSRGTGTYLYEQYF	TGTGCCAGCAGCCGAGGGACCGGGACATACCTGTACGAGCAGTACTTC
TRBV7-3	TRBD2	-	TRBJ2-1	CASSLGGETYNEQFF	TGTGCCAGCAGCTTAGGGGGGGAAACCTACAATGAGCAGTTCTTC
TRBV11-2	TRBD1	-	TRBJ1-2	CASSSVRGSLDGYTF	TGTGCCAGCAGCTCGGTCAGGGGGTCATTGGATGGCTACACCTTC
TRBV6-5	-	-	TRBJ1-2	CASSPIGGLYGYTF	TGTGCCAGCAGTCCCATTGGCGGGCTCTATGGCTACACCTTC